Listed below are T cell receptor beta chains from one sample, sequenced in a study of blood T cell repertoires in COVID-19. Here immunoSEQ multiplex PCR was the method, and the copy in TCRdb shows in-frame clones only, minus some. This table holds roughly 62,000 clones, around 80% found once. The sequenced material came from peripheral blood. The receptors here all came from a man aged 55-75 years with acute or convalescent COVID-19. Each CDR3 is given with its conserved first and last residue. The D gene is left open where the match is weak. Clone size, where shown, is once, few, many, or a class for clones that have expanded.

d_call clone_size j_call v_call cdr3_nt cdr3_aa
NA NA TRBJ1-1 TRBV19 TGTGCCACCGGAGAGTTATGGAACACTGAAGCTTTCTTT CATGELWNTEAFF
NA NA TRBJ1-1 TRBV7-9 TGTGCCAGCCTATTAGGGGGTTCGCCAGGGACTGAAGCTTTCTTT CASLLGGSPGTEAFF
NA NA TRBJ2-5 TRBV7-2 TGTGCCAGCAGCACCGCGAGCGGGCCTATCCAAGAGACCCAGTACTTC CASSTASGPIQETQYF
NA NA TRBJ1-2 TRBV7-2 TGTGCCAGCAGCCCGCGCGGTAGGAGGGAGTCCTATGGCTACACCTTC CASSPRGRRESYGYTF
NA NA TRBJ2-7 TRBV30 TGTGCCTGGAGTCTGTTGTTAAGGGGCGAGCAGTACTTC CAWSLLLRGEQYF
TRBD1 NA TRBJ2-1 TRBV5-5 TGTGCCAGCAGCTCACAGGGGGCCAGCTACAATGAGCAGTTCTTC CASSSQGASYNEQFF
TRBD1 NA TRBJ2-3 TRBV19 TGTGCCAGTAGTATAGAACTTGGGACAGGGTTTAGGAGTCGAGGCACAGATACGCAGTATTTT CASSIELGTGFRSRGTDTQYF
TRBD1 NA TRBJ2-1 TRBV7-9 TGTGCCAGCAGCTCACAGGGGAATGAGCAGTTCTTC CASSSQGNEQFF
NA NA TRBJ2-7 TRBV10-3 TGTGCCATCAGTGAGTCGACCCGGACAAGATCCTACGAGCAGTACTTC CAISESTRTRSYEQYF
NA once TRBJ2-2 TRBV7-9 TGTGCCAGCAGCCACCGGAGGGGCGGGACCGGGGAGCTGTTTTTT CASSHRRGGTGELFF
NA NA TRBJ2-4 TRBV29-1 TGCAGCGTTGAAGAGGGGCGATCCGTAAACAAAAACATTCAGTACTTC CSVEEGRSVNKNIQYF
NA NA TRBJ1-1 TRBV30 TGTGCCTCAATGAGGCAGGGAAGAACTGAAGCTTTCTTT CASMRQGRTEAFF
NA many TRBJ2-7 TRBV5-4 TGTGCCAGCAGCTTGTTCTCTCAGACCCTCGGGGACGAGCAGTACTTC CASSLFSQTLGDEQYF
TRBD1 NA TRBJ1-2 TRBV29-1 TGCAGCGTTGATCAACCGGGACAGGGAAATGGCTACACCTTC CSVDQPGQGNGYTF
TRBD1 NA TRBJ1-2 TRBV6-1 TGTGCCAGCAGTGAAAGGGACAGGAGCGATGGCTACACCTTC CASSERDRSDGYTF
NA NA TRBJ1-2 TRBV6-5 TGTGCCAGCAGTTACTTGGGGGCGGCGAATGGCTACACCTTC CASSYLGAANGYTF
NA NA TRBJ2-2 TRBV24-1 TGTGCCACCAGTGATTTGCAGGTCGGTAGCGGGGAGCTGTTTTTT CATSDLQVGSGELFF
TRBD1 NA TRBJ2-7 TRBV9 TGTGCCAGCAGCGCGTCACAGGGGAGCTCCTACGAGCAGTACTTC CASSASQGSSYEQYF
NA NA TRBJ2-5 TRBV11-2 TGTGCCAGCAGCTTGGTGGTTGGCGAGACCCAGTACTTC CASSLVVGETQYF
TRBD2 NA TRBJ2-7 TRBV27 TGTGCCAGCAGTTCTTCTAGCGGGAGGGACGAGCAGTACTTC CASSSSSGRDEQYF
NA NA TRBJ2-2 TRBV24-1 TGTGCCACCAGTGATGCAGGGGGAGGCACCGGGGAGCTGTTTTTT CATSDAGGGTGELFF
NA NA TRBJ2-7 TRBV11-2 TGTGCCAGCAGCTTGGTCGGCAGGGGCCACGAGCAGTACTTC CASSLVGRGHEQYF
NA NA TRBJ1-4 TRBV7-2 TGTGCCAGCAGCAACAAAATGGGCAGACCTAATGAAAAACTGTTTTTT CASSNKMGRPNEKLFF
TRBD1 few TRBJ2-5 TRBV11-2 TGTGCCAGCAGCTGGGGACAGCAAGAGACCCAGTACTTC CASSWGQQETQYF
TRBD1 NA TRBJ2-1 TRBV19 TGTGCCAGCGGGGACAGGGGGACGGACAATGAGCAGTTCTTC CASGDRGTDNEQFF
NA once TRBJ1-5 TRBV7-6 TGTGCCAGCAGCGCCCACTTAGGCGGTCAGCCCCAGCATTTT CASSAHLGGQPQHF
NA NA TRBJ2-1 TRBV6-5 TGTGCCAGCAGACCGGGACATAGCTCCTACAATGAGCAGTTCTTC CASRPGHSSYNEQFF
NA NA TRBJ2-7 TRBV13 TGTGCCAGCAGCGTATCCCCCAGCGCGTTCTACGAGCAGTACTTC CASSVSPSAFYEQYF
NA NA TRBJ2-7 TRBV2 TGTGCCAGCAGTGAAACGGTCCCGACGGGCGAGCAGTACTTC CASSETVPTGEQYF
NA NA TRBJ2-5 TRBV25-1 TGTGCCAGCAGTGACGCGGGGACCCTGGGGGAGACCCAGTACTTC CASSDAGTLGETQYF
TRBD1 once TRBJ1-5 TRBV7-9 TGTGCCAGCAGCTTAGCGCTTACCGGGACAGGGCGGAATCAGCCCCAGCATTTT CASSLALTGTGRNQPQHF
TRBD2 few TRBJ2-1 TRBV2 TGTGCCAGCAGTGAATGGGGGGGGGTGTACAATGAGCAGTTCTTC CASSEWGGVYNEQFF
TRBD1 NA TRBJ2-7 TRBV5-4 TGTGCCAGCAGCTCATTCGACAGGGATTCCTACGAGCAGTACTTC CASSSFDRDSYEQYF
TRBD1 NA TRBJ2-3 TRBV10-2 TGCGCCACCCTACAGGGGGCCCTATCCACAGATACGCAGTATTTT CATLQGALSTDTQYF
TRBD1 few TRBJ1-1 TRBV5-4 TGTGCCAGCAGCTTAGCCGACAGGGGGCGCACTGAAGCTTTCTTT CASSLADRGRTEAFF
NA few TRBJ1-2 TRBV2 TGTGCCAGCAGCGTAGTCGACTACACCTTC CASSVVDYTF
NA NA TRBJ2-3 TRBV6-6 TGTGCCAGCAGTCAACAGGGAATCGCAGATACGCAGTATTTT CASSQQGIADTQYF
TRBD1 NA TRBJ2-1 TRBV25-1 TGTGCCTCGACAGGGGGCTCCTACAATGAGCAGTTCTTC CASTGGSYNEQFF
NA once TRBJ1-1 TRBV29-1 TGCAGCGTTGAAGATCTGGGGTCGGGGGGCTTTAGGAACACTGAAGCTTTCTTT CSVEDLGSGGFRNTEAFF
NA NA TRBJ1-5 TRBV5-1 TGCGCCAGCAGGGAACAGGGAGGGGACCAGCCCCAGCATTTT CASREQGGDQPQHF
NA NA TRBJ1-3 TRBV18 TGTGCCAGCTCACTCCTACTGAGCTCTGGAAACACCATATATTTT CASSLLLSSGNTIYF
TRBD1 NA TRBJ1-2 TRBV7-9 TGTGCCAGCAGCCCTACAGGGGTAGACGGCTACACCTTC CASSPTGVDGYTF
NA NA TRBJ1-1 TRBV30 TGTGCCGGTAGGGGCAAGAACACTGAAGCTTTCTTT CAGRGKNTEAFF
TRBD1 NA TRBJ2-7 TRBV14 TGTGCCAGCAGCCCTTTCGACAGGGGTTTGTTCGAGCAGTACTTC CASSPFDRGLFEQYF
TRBD1 NA TRBJ2-3 TRBV11-1 TGTGCCAGCAGCTTAGGACAGGGTAAAGATACGCAGTATTTT CASSLGQGKDTQYF
NA NA TRBJ2-3 TRBV30 TGTGCCTGGAAGCGTTTAGCAGATACGCAGTATTTT CAWKRLADTQYF
NA NA TRBJ1-1 TRBV7-2 TGTGCCAGCAGCGAGGCGGGGGCCCCGTACACTGAAGCTTTCTTT CASSEAGAPYTEAFF
TRBD1 NA TRBJ2-7 TRBV5-6 TGTGCCAGCAGCTCCTTTGGGACAGGGGCTGGGGACGAGCAGTACTTC CASSSFGTGAGDEQYF
NA NA TRBJ1-2 TRBV4-1 TGCGCCAGCAGCCTGAACGTCCCTGCAGTTTTCTATGGCTACACCTTC CASSLNVPAVFYGYTF
TRBD2 NA TRBJ2-3 TRBV12-5 TGTGCTAGTGGTTTGCCTCCTCTAGCGGGGATCCAAAATACGCAGTATTTT CASGLPPLAGIQNTQYF
NA NA TRBJ1-2 TRBV4-1 TGCGCCAGCAGCCAAGCCGGGGGGGAAACTAACTATGGCTACACCTTC CASSQAGGETNYGYTF
NA NA TRBJ2-1 TRBV4-1 TGCGCCAGCAGCCTACCTAGGGGTAATGAGCAGTTCTTC CASSLPRGNEQFF
NA few TRBJ1-1 TRBV6-5 TGTGCCAGCAGTTACTTAGGGGCAGGGTTCGGCACTGAAGCTTTCTTT CASSYLGAGFGTEAFF
NA NA TRBJ2-5 TRBV14 TGTGCCAGCAGCCAAGTCGGAGAGACCCAGTACTTC CASSQVGETQYF
TRBD2 once TRBJ2-5 TRBV6-6 TGTGCCAGCAGTCCCCCGGGGGGAGGGGAGACCCAGTACTTC CASSPPGGGETQYF
NA NA TRBJ1-6 TRBV30 TGTGCCTGGAGTCCCTGGGCTGATTCACCCCTCCACTTT CAWSPWADSPLHF
TRBD2 NA TRBJ2-5 TRBV7-6 TGTGCCAGCAGCCAGACTAAGCGGGGTTTAGAAGAGACCCAGTACTTC CASSQTKRGLEETQYF
TRBD1 NA TRBJ1-1 TRBV5-1 TGCGCCAGCAGCCAAGGGACAGGGGGGATGGAAGCTTTCTTT CASSQGTGGMEAFF
TRBD1 NA TRBJ1-2 TRBV5-4 TGTGCCAGCAGCTCCCGGGACAGGGGGCTTTATGGCTACACCTTC CASSSRDRGLYGYTF
NA once TRBJ1-1 TRBV6-4 TGTGCCAGCAGTCCTGGGGGCGTGAACACTGAAGCTTTCTTT CASSPGGVNTEAFF